This T cell receptor beta chain emerged from a study of OX40 agonist ivuxolimab in advanced cancers. From germline, CDR1 is SGHNT and CDR2 YYREEE (reference sequence). Trimming took 4 bases from V and 6 from J, leaving 10 bases between them. The CDR3 spans 13 residues. TCRdb's table, derived via immunoSEQ multiplex PCR, lists solely in-frame clones and lacks some. The data contain about 32,000 clones, 80% to 90% of them singletons. The rearrangement links TRBV5-4 to TRBJ2-2; tentative D call: TRBD1 (6 bases). The material was CD4+ or CD8+ T cells sorted from blood, obtained in a trial of the OX40 agonist ivuxolimab. The receptor was derived from an adult with an advanced solid tumor such as melanoma, head and neck, liver or kidney cancer. The CDR3 bases are TGTGCCAGCAGCCTACAGGGATCCGGGGAGCTGTTTTTT. Translated, it gives CASSLQGSGELFF.